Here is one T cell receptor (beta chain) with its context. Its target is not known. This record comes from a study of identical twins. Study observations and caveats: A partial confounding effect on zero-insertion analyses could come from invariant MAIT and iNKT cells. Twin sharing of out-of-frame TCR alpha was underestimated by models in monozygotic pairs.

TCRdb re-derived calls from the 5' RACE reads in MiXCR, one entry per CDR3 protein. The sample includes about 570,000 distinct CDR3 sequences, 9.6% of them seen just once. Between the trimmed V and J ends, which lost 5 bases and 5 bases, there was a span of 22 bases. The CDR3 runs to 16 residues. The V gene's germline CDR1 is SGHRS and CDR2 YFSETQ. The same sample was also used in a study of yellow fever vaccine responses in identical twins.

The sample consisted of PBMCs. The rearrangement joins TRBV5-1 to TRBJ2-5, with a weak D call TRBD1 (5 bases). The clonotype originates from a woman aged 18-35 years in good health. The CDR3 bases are TGCGCCAGCAGTTTAACCGTCTCAGGGTCGGGCGAGACCCAGTACTTC. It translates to CASSLTVSGSGETQYF.